The 30 T cell receptor beta chains presented below share a single source sample, sequenced in a study of OX40 agonist ivuxolimab in advanced cancers. The library was prepared using the immunoSEQ multiplex PCR assay. TCRdb took over this immuneACCESS table, retaining in-frame rearrangements with V and J assigned. Such tables are incomplete; in checked studies, under half of the missing clones stem from an unresolved V gene, and the remainder is unexplained. The sample data list more than 35,000 clones, and around 89% of these were observed just once. The ten largest clonotypes hold less than 55% of the sample. Material: CD4+ or CD8+ T cells sorted from blood, obtained in a trial of the OX40 agonist ivuxolimab. Receptors originate from an adult with an advanced solid tumor such as melanoma, head and neck, liver or kidney cancer.

The gene calls are TRBV6-6 and TRBJ2-1, with D possibly being TRBD2 (6 bases). The CDR3 runs to 15 residues. Germline V gene sequence: CDR1 MNHNY, CDR2 SVGAGI (reference sequence). V lost 8 bases and J 4 bases, leaving 18 bases between the germline ends. The CDR3 reads CASSFSEGPYNEQFF. Written as DNA, the CDR3 is TGTGCCAGCTCCTTTTCGGAGGGGCCTTACAATGAGCAGTTCTTC.

The chain combines TRBV5-4 with TRBJ2-5; unclear D gene. CDR3 length equals 12 residues. The germline V gene has CDR1 SGHNT and CDR2 YYREEE (reference sequence). V was cut by 4 bases and J by 5 bases, with 9 bases left in between. The CDR3 sequence: CASSDMAETQYF. Here the CDR3 DNA reads TGTGCCAGCAGCGATATGGCGGAGACCCAGTACTTC. The full variable domain, rest sourced from reference TRBV5-4 and TRBJ2-5, is ETGVTQSPTHLIKTRGQQVTLRCSSQSGHNTVSWYQQALGQGPQFIFQYYREEENGRGNFPPRFSGLQFPNYSSELNVNALELDDSALYLCASSDMAETQYFGPGTRLLVL.

The chain links TRBV18 to TRBJ1-4; no clear D. The CDR3 has 17 amino acids. Trimming stripped 4 bases from V and 3 bases from J, with 18 bases between. Looked up from germline, CDR1 is KGHSH and CDR2 is LQKENI. This CDR3 is CASSQITLGSANEKLFF. CDR3 in DNA: TGTGCCAGCTCACAAATCACTCTCGGGTCTGCTAATGAAAAACTGTTTTTT.

The V and J genes are TRBV7-2 and TRBJ2-7; 8 positions match TRBD2. Trimming removed 3 bases from V and 0 bases from J; junction bases left unmatched: 4. The CDR3 runs to 15 residues. The germline V gene encodes CDR1 SGHTA and CDR2 FQGNSA. Written as DNA, the CDR3 is TGTGCCAGCAGCTTCACTGCGGGGGGCTCCTACGAGCAGTACTTC. Protein: CASSFTAGGSYEQYF.

CDR3 coding DNA: TGTGCCAGCAGCTTAGCGGCAGGGAAGAACACTGAAGCTTTCTTT. Encoded protein: CASSLAAGKNTEAFF. The chain combines TRBV7-9 with TRBJ1-1; a weak D match, TRBD1 (5 bases). The germline CDR1 and CDR2 sequences are SEHNR and FQNEAQ (reference sequence). V lost 0 bases and J 1 base, leaving 9 bases between the germline ends. The CDR3 is made up of 15 amino acids.

V gene TRBV29-1 combines with J gene TRBJ2-7; a weak D match, TRBD1 (6 bases). The CDR3 length is 14 residues. Germline V CDR1 and CDR2: SQVTM, ANQGSEA. Trimming shortened V by 1 base and J by 4 bases, and 14 bases separated the two germline ends. CDR3: CSVEGPEGVYEQYF. The CDR3 DNA is TGCAGCGTTGAAGGCCCCGAGGGGGTGTACGAGCAGTACTTC.

Concerning this clone itself: The same CDR3 arises from other DNA sequences in this sample as well. The V gene is TRBV4-3, the J gene TRBJ2-7, with D possibly being TRBD1 (5 bases). Trimming took 3 bases from V and 3 from J, leaving 12 bases between them. Germline V lookup: CDR1 LGHNA, CDR2 YSLEER. The CDR3 spans 14 residues. CDR3 protein: CASSQGGAGYEQYF. The DNA of the CDR3 is TGCGCCAGCAGCCAGGGTGGGGCCGGCTACGAGCAGTACTTC.

The chain combines TRBV6-1 with TRBJ1-5; 10 nucleotides line up with TRBD1. Germline CDR1 reads MNHNS; CDR2 reads SASEGT. V was pared by 4 bases and J by 1 base, with 13 bases of the junction left unmatched. The CDR3 is 19 residues long. CDR3 sequence: CASSGPDRGFLLSNQPQHF. Here the CDR3 DNA reads TGTGCCAGCAGTGGACCGGACAGGGGGTTTCTTTTGAGCAATCAGCCCCAGCATTTT.

The chain joins TRBV11-3 to TRBJ2-7, with 7 bases fitting TRBD2. From germline, CDR1 is SGHNT and CDR2 YENEEA. The trim removed 8 bases at V and 4 bases at J, leaving 5 bases unmatched. The CDR3 contains 12 residues. The CDR3 coding sequence is TGTGCCAGCGGACCGGGGGGATACGAGCAGTACTTC. It encodes CASGPGGYEQYF.

V usage is TRBV4-3 and J usage is TRBJ2-7; D call uncertain. CDR3 length: 18 residues. The V end was cut by 0 bases, the J end by 6 bases, with 24 bases between. The germline CDR1 and CDR2 sequences are LGHNA and YSLEER. CDR3 sequence: CASSQDEGSGRLGSEQYF. The CDR3 DNA is TGCGCCAGCAGCCAAGATGAAGGTTCAGGTCGGCTGGGGTCCGAGCAGTACTTC.

The chain is built from TRBV7-9 and TRBJ1-2; no reliable D call. Trimming took off 1 base at V and 4 bases at J, with 13 bases between the two ends. The CDR3 runs to 15 residues. Germline CDR1 SEHNR, CDR2 FQNEAQ (reference sequence). The CDR3 coding sequence is TGTGCCAGCAGCTTAGAGACAACCTACCCCTATGGCTACACCTTC. Its protein is CASSLETTYPYGYTF.

The V gene is TRBV25-1, the J gene TRBJ2-5; D possibly corresponds to TRBD2 (6 bases). The germline gives CDR1 MGHDK, CDR2 SYGVNS. Trimming shortened V by 2 bases and J by 5 bases, and 9 bases separated the two germline ends. The CDR3 spans 13 residues. As DNA, the CDR3 is TGTGCCAGCAGTGAAGCGGGGTGGGAGACCCAGTACTTC. It specifies CASSEAGWETQYF. The whole variable domain, remainder taken from reference TRBV25-1 and TRBJ2-5, is EADIYQTPRYLVIGTGKKITLECSQTMGHDKMYWYQQDPGMELHLIHYSYGVNSTEKGDLSSESTVSRIRTEHFPLTLESARPSHTSQYLCASSEAGWETQYFGPGTRLLVL.

V and J are TRBV4-3 and TRBJ2-7; D might be TRBD2 (5 bases). Trimming removed 2 bases at V and 3 bases at J, with 14 bases between. Germline V gene data show CDR1 as LGHNA and CDR2 as YSLEER. This CDR3 spans 15 amino acids. CDR3 sequence reads: CASSQTMGANYEQYF. The CDR3 nucleotides are TGCGCCAGCAGCCAAACCATGGGAGCTAACTACGAGCAGTACTTC.

This chain links TRBV4-3 with TRBJ2-7; no firm D call. This CDR3 region has 15 residues. Looked up from germline, CDR1 is LGHNA and CDR2 is YSLEER. Trimming took 4 bases from V and 3 from J, leaving 16 bases between them. Written as DNA, the CDR3 is TGCGCCAGCAGCCCAAGCAACAACTTAGTCTACGAGCAGTACTTC. Translation: CASSPSNNLVYEQYF.

The rearrangement uses TRBV7-9 and TRBJ1-4; perhaps TRBD1 as D (6 bases). V gave up 3 bases and J gave up 8 bases, with 19 bases separating them. The CDR3 covers 16 residues. Germline V gene lookup returns CDR1 SEHNR and CDR2 FQNEAQ (reference sequence). DNA for the CDR3: TGTGCCAGCAGCTTGGGGATGGCAGGGGAAGGCGAAAAACTGTTTTTT. Amino acid sequence: CASSLGMAGEGEKLFF.

The chain combines TRBV28 with TRBJ2-1; TRBD1 agrees at 8 bases. V shed 10 bases and J 6 bases; nucleotides not matched to a gene: 11. The CDR3 covers 14 residues. Germline CDR1 MDHEN, CDR2 SYDVKM. The CDR3 protein is CATANRGTGNEQFF. The DNA of the CDR3 is TGTGCCACCGCAAACAGGGGGACGGGCAATGAGCAGTTCTTC.

This chain joins TRBV7-9 and TRBJ1-2; unclear D gene. Trimming took 3 bases from V and 4 from J, leaving 12 bases between them. From germline, CDR1 is SEHNR and CDR2 FQNEAQ (reference sequence). The CDR3 covers 14 residues. CDR3 nucleotide sequence: TGTGCCAGCAGCTTCGCTGGGGATGGCTATGGCTACACCTTC. Translation: CASSFAGDGYGYTF.

The gene calls are TRBV29-1 and TRBJ1-3; D gene ambiguous. This CDR3 has 16 residues. Trimming pared 0 bases from V and 1 base from J, leaving 13 bases between. Germline V gene lookup returns CDR1 SQVTM and CDR2 ANQGSEA. This CDR3 is CSVEENGGRSGNTIYF. CDR3 bases: TGCAGCGTTGAAGAGAACGGCGGAAGGTCTGGAAACACCATATATTTT.

This clone was observed once. The chain has TRBV7-9 and TRBJ1-3; D gene unclear. This CDR3 region has 18 residues. The V end lost 4 bases, the J end lost 0 bases, and 19 bases lay between the germline ends. Germline CDR1 and CDR2: SEHNR and FQNEAQ (reference sequence). The CDR3 spells CASSSPIDTQGSGNTIYF. In nucleotides, the CDR3 is TGTGCCAGCAGCTCCCCCATCGACACTCAAGGCTCTGGAAACACCATATATTTT.

The chain carries TRBV4-3 and TRBJ2-1; 7 bases line up with TRBD2. Germline trimming cut 0 bases from V and 2 bases from J; bases unmatched to any gene: 7. CDR3 size: 17 residues. Germline V gene lookup returns CDR1 LGHNA and CDR2 YSLEER. CDR3 sequence reads: CASSQDRASGTYNEQFF. The CDR3 DNA sequence: TGCGCCAGCAGCCAAGATCGCGCTAGCGGAACCTACAATGAGCAGTTCTTC.

J is TRBJ1-1 and V is TRBV25-1; the D gene is possibly TRBD1 (6 bases). The germline V gene has CDR1 MGHDK and CDR2 SYGVNS. V dropped 4 bases and J dropped 3 bases, with 12 bases sitting between them. The CDR3 consists of 14 residues. In DNA, the CDR3 is TGTGCCAGCAGTGCAGACAGGCGGGACACTGAAGCTTTCTTT. Its protein is CASSADRRDTEAFF. The complete variable domain, with remaining parts taken from reference TRBV25-1 and TRBJ1-1, reads EADIYQTPRYLVIGTGKKITLECSQTMGHDKMYWYQQDPGMELHLIHYSYGVNSTEKGDLSSESTVSRIRTEHFPLTLESARPSHTSQYLCASSADRRDTEAFFGQGTRLTVV.

The chain uses TRBV6-5 and TRBJ2-7; D is undetermined. The CDR3 is 16 amino acids. The V gene lost 2 bases and the J gene lost 3 bases, with 17 bases spanning the gap. The germline V gene encodes CDR1 MNHEY and CDR2 SVGAGI. The CDR3 is CASSYREGASLYEQYF. CDR3 DNA: TGTGCCAGCAGTTACAGGGAAGGAGCGTCCCTCTACGAGCAGTACTTC.

The chain couples TRBV7-9 to TRBJ2-5, with 7 bases fitting TRBD1. The V and J ends lost 5 bases and 2 bases, in that order; junction bases with no gene match: 2. This CDR3 has 13 amino acids. From germline, CDR1 is SEHNR and CDR2 FQNEAQ (reference sequence). The DNA of the CDR3 is TGTGCCAGCAGCCCCAGGGGGCAAGAGACCCAGTACTTC. Its translation: CASSPRGQETQYF.

The chain employs TRBV27 and TRBJ2-2, with no clear D. Germline CDR1 is MNHEY and CDR2 is SMNVEV (reference sequence). V gave up 0 bases and J gave up 3 bases, with 2 bases separating them. CDR3 length equals 13 residues. The CDR3 reads CASSLSHTGELFF. CDR3 nucleotide sequence: TGTGCCAGCAGTTTATCACACACCGGGGAGCTGTTTTTT.

This clone came up a few times. The chain has TRBV7-9 and TRBJ2-3; no firm D call. Looked up from germline, CDR1 is SEHNR and CDR2 is FQNEAQ (reference sequence). With 4 bases removed from V and 0 bases from J, the gap between germline ends came to 11 bases. The CDR3 length is 15 residues. CDR3 residues: CASSSPHTSTDTQYF. CDR3 in DNA: TGTGCCAGCAGCTCTCCACATACTAGCACAGATACGCAGTATTTT.

The rearrangement links TRBV5-1 to TRBJ2-5, with unresolved D. The CDR3 contains 14 residues. The V and J ends lost 4 bases and 1 base respectively, with 11 bases between them. CDR1 is SGHRS, CDR2 YFSETQ, per germline. The CDR3: CASSILDPQETQYF. The CDR3 nucleotides are TGCGCCAGCAGCATTCTTGACCCCCAAGAGACCCAGTACTTC.

About this clone: One end of the junction fails to match germline, which may point to a read error. J is TRBJ2-7 and V is TRBV6-5; 9 bases fit TRBD1. The CDR3 totals 15 residues. Germline-derived CDR1 and CDR2 are MNHEY and SVGAGI. This chain's CDR3 is CASSDSGTGSYEQYF. For the CDR3, the DNA is TGTGCCAGCAGTGACTCCGGGACAGGGTCCTACGAGCAGTACTTC.

V gene TRBV28 combines with J gene TRBJ2-7; D is uncertain. The CDR3 is made up of 15 amino acids. V was shortened by 2 bases and J by 3 bases, with 14 bases between the two germline ends. CDR1 and CDR2 from the germline V gene are MDHEN and SYDVKM. The CDR3 DNA is TGTGCCAGCAGTTTAGTAGCCGCTCTTTACTACGAGCAGTACTTC. Residues: CASSLVAALYYEQYF.

The V call is TRBV5-5, the J call TRBJ1-2, with D uncertain. The CDR3 is made up of 15 amino acids. The germline V and J ends were trimmed by 2 bases and 1 base, with 12 bases remaining between them. Germline V gives CDR1 SGHKS, CDR2 YYEKEE (reference sequence). The CDR3 DNA follows: TGTGCCAGCAGCTTAAGGCGGCCGTTTAACTATGGCTACACCTTC. As protein: CASSLRRPFNYGYTF.

The rearrangement links TRBV9 to TRBJ2-1; D is ambiguous. The CDR3 is 13 amino acids. Trimming took 0 bases from V and 9 from J, leaving 10 bases between them. Per the germline V gene, CDR1 is SGDLS and CDR2 is YYNGEE. The CDR3 is CASSVDSIGEQFF. The CDR3 region has the DNA TGTGCCAGCAGCGTAGACAGCATAGGTGAGCAGTTCTTC.